This TCR beta chain was recorded in a study of vaccination effects on CD4 cells after COVID-19. Study information: Everyone in the study got two shots of either the BNT162b2 or mRNA-1273 vaccine.

V lost 7 bases and J lost 6, with 12 bases in between. Germline V CDR1 and CDR2: SQVTM, ANQGSEA. The CDR3 runs 11 residues. Clones were sequenced by immunoSEQ multiplex PCR, and TCRdb holds only the in-frame ones, with some missing. Seen here are tens of thousands of clones, more than 65% observed once, and the top ten hold 20% to 25%. On this clone itself: The target antigen is unknown.

Study results and limitations: Researchers reported few convalescent patients and no early post-infection timepoints in the study.

Viral peptide pool expansion of antigen-specific CD4+ T cells preceded sequencing in the ViraFEST assay. Upon completion of 10 to 11 days in culture, CD4+ T cells were isolated. All vaccine recipients tested negative for nucleocapsid antibodies and had never contracted SARS-CoV-2 infection. Each well held around 2 million PBMC cultured with around 10 ug/ml peptides and roughly 9.7 IU/ml IL-2. This TCR was sampled from a human donor who received a COVID-19 vaccine. This chain links TRBV29-1 with TRBJ1-2; the D is unclear. The sample consisted of CD4+ T cells from PBMCs cultured with HCoV-NL63 spike peptides, taken before COVID-19 vaccination. The CDR3 loop is CSDGRTNGYTF. For the CDR3, the DNA is TGCAGCGATGGCAGAACCAATGGCTACACCTTC.